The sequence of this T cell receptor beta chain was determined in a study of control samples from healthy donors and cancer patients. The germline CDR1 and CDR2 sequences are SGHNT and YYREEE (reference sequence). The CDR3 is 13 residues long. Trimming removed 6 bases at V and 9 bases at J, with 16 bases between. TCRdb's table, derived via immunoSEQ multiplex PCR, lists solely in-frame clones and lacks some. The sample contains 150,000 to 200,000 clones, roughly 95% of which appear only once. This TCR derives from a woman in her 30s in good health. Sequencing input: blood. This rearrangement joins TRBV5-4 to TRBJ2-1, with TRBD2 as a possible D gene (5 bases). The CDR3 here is CASTAVGRPEQFF. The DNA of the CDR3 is TGTGCCAGCACAGCGGTAGGCAGGCCTGAGCAGTTCTTC.